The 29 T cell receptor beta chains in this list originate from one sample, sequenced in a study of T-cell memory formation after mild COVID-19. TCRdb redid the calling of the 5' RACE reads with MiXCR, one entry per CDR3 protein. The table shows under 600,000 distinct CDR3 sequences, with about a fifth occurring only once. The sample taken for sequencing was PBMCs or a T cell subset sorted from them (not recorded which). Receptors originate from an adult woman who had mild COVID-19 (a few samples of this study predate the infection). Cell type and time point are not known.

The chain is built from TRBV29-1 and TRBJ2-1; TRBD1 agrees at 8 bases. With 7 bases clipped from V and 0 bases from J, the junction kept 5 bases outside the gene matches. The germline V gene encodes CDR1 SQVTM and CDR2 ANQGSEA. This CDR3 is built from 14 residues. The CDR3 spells CSATQGVSYNEQFF. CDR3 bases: TGCAGCGCCACACAGGGGGTCTCCTACAATGAGCAGTTCTTC.

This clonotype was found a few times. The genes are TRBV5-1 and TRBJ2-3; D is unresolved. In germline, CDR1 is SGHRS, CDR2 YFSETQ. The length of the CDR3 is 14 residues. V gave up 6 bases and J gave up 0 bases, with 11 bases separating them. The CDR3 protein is CASMSDISTDTQYF. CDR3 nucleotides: TGCGCCAGCATGTCCGACATTAGCACAGATACGCAGTATTTT.

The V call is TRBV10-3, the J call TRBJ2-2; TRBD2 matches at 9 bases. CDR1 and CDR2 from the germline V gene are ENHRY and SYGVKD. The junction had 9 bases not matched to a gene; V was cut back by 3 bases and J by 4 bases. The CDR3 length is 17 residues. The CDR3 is CAISEAAGGSTTGELFF. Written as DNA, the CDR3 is TGTGCCATCAGTGAAGCTGCGGGAGGGTCCACCACCGGGGAGCTGTTTTTT.

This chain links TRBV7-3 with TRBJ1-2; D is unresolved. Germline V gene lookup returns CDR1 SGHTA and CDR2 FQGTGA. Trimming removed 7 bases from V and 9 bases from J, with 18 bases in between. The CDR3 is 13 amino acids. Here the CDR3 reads CASTPGFGQSYTF. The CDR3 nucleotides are TGTGCCAGCACCCCGGGCTTCGGGCAAAGCTACACCTTC.

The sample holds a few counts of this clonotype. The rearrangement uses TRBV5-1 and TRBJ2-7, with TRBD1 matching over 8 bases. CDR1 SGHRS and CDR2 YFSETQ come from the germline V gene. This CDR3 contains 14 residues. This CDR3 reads CASSLTSGTGTLFV. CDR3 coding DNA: TGCGCCAGCAGCTTGACCTCCGGGACAGGCACATTGTTCGTC.

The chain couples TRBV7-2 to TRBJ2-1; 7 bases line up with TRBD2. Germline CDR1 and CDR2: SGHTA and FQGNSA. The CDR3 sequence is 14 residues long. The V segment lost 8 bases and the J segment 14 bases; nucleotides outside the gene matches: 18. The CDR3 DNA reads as TGTGCCAGCGGTTGGTCGGGACTACGAATCGGGGAGTTCTTC. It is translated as CASGWSGLRIGEFF.

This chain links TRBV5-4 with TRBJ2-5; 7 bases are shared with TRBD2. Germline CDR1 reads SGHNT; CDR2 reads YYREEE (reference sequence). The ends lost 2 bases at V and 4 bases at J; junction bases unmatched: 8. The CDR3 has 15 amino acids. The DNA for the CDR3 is TGTGCCAGCAGCTTTAATCCCGGCGGGGGAGAGACCCAGTACTTC. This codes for CASSFNPGGGETQYF.

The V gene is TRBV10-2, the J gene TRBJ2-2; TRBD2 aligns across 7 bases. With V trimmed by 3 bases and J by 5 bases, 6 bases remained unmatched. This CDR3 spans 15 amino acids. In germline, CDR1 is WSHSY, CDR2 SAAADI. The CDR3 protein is CASSERGVRTGELFF. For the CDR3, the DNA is TGCGCCAGCAGTGAACGGGGGGTAAGGACCGGGGAGCTGTTTTTT.

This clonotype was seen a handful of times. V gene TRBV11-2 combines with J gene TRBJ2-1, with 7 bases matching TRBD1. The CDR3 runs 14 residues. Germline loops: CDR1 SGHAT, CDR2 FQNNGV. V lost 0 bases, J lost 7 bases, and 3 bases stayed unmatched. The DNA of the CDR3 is TGTGCCAGCAGCTTAGAACGGACAGGAAATGAGCAGTTCTTC. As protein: CASSLERTGNEQFF.

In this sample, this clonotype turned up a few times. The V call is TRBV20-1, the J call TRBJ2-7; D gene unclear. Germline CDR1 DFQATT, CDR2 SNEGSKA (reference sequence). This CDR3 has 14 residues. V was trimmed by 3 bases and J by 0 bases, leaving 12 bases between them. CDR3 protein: CSASSSIGSYEQYF. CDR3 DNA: TGCAGTGCTAGTTCGTCTATCGGCTCCTACGAGCAGTACTTC.

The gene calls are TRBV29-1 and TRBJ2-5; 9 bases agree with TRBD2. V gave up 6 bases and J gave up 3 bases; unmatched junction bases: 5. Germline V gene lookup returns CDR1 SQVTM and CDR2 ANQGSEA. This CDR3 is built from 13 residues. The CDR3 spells CSVFSGGKETQYF. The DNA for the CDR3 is TGCAGCGTCTTTAGCGGGGGTAAAGAGACCCAGTACTTC. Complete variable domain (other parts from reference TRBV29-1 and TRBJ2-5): SAVISQKPSRDICQRGTSLTIQCQVDSQVTMMFWYRQQPGQSLTLIATANQGSEATYESGFVIDKFPISRPNLTFSTLTVSNMSPEDSSIYLCSVFSGGKETQYFGPGTRLLVL.

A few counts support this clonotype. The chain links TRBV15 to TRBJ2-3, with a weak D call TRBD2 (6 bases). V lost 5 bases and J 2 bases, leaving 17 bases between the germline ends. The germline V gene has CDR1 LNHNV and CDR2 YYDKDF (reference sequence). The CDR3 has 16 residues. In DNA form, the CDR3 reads TGTGCCACCAGCCACTTTATGGGGAGGTACACAGATACGCAGTATTTT. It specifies CATSHFMGRYTDTQYF.

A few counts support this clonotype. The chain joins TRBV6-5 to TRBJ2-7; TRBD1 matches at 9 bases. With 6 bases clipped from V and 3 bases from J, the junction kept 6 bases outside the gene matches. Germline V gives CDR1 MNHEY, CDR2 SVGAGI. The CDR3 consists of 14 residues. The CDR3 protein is CASRFRQGVYEQYF. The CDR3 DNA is TGTGCCAGCAGGTTCCGACAGGGGGTCTACGAGCAGTACTTC.

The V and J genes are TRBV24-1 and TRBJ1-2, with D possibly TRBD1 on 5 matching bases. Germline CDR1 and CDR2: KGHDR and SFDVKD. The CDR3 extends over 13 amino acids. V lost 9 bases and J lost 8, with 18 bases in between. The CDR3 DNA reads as TGTGCCACCCGTCACAGCAGGGCGGAGGGCTACACCTTC. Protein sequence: CATRHSRAEGYTF.

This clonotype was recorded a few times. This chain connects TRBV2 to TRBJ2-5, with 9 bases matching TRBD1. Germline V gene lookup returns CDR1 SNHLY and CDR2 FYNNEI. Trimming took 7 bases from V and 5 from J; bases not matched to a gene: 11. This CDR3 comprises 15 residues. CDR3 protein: CASKPVGTGKETQYF. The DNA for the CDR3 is TGTGCCAGCAAACCCGTGGGGACAGGGAAGGAGACCCAGTACTTC.

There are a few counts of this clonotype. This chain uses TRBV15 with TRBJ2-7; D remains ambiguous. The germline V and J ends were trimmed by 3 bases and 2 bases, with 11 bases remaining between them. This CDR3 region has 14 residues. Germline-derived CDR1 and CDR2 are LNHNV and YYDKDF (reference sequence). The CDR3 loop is CATSRSDGTYEQYF. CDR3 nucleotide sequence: TGTGCCACCAGCAGGTCGGACGGAACCTACGAGCAGTACTTC.

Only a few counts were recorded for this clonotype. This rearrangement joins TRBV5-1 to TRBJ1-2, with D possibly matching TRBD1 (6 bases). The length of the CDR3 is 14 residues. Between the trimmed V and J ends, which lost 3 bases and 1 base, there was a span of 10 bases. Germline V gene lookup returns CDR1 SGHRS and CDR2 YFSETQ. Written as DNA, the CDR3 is TGCGCCAGCAGCTCGCGGACAGATAACTATGGCTACACCTTC. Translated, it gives CASSSRTDNYGYTF.

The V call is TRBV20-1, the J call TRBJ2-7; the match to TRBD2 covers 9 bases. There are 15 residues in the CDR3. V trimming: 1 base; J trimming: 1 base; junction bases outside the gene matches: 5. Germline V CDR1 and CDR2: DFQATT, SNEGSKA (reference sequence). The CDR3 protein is CSARAASGASYEQYF. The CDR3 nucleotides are TGCAGTGCTAGAGCGGCTAGCGGGGCATCCTACGAGCAGTACTTC.

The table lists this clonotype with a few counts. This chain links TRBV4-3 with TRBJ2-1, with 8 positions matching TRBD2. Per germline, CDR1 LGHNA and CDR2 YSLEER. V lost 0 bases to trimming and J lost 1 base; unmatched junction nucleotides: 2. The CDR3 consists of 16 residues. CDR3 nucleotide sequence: TGCGCCAGCAGCCAAGATAGCGGGATGTCCTACAATGAGCAGTTCTTC. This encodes CASSQDSGMSYNEQFF.

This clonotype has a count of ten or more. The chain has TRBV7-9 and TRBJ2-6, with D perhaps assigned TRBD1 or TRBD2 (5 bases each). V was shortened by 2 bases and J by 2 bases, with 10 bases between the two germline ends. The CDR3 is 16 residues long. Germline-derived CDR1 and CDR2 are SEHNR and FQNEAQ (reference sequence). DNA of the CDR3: TGTGCCAGCAGCTTATCTTGGGGGACTGGGGCCAACGTCCTGACTTTC. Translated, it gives CASSLSWGTGANVLTF.

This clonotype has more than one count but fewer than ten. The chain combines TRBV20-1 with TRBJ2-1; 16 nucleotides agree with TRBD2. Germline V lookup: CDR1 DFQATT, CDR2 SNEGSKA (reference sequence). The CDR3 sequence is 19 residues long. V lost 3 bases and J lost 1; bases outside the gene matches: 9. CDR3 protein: CSARPWGLAGGRSYNEQFF. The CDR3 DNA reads TGCAGTGCTAGGCCCTGGGGACTAGCGGGAGGGCGGTCCTACAATGAGCAGTTCTTC.

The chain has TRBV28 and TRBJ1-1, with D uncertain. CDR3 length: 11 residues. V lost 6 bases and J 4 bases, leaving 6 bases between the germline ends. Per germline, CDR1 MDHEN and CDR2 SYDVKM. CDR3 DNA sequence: TGTGCCAGCAGATTCCGCACTGAAGCTTTCTTT. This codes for CASRFRTEAFF.

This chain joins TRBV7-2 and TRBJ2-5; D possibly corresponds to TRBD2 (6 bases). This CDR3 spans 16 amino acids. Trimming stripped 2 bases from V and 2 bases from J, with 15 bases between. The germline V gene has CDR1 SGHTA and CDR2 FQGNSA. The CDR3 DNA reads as TGTGCCAGCAGCTTACTGTTAGCGGACGGGCAAGAGACCCAGTACTTC. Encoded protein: CASSLLLADGQETQYF.

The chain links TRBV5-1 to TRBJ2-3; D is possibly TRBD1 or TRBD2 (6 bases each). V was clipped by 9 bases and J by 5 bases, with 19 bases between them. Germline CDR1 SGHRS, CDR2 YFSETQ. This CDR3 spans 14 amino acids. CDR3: CATAEGGAGDTQYF. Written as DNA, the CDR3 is TGCGCCACGGCAGAGGGGGGCGCGGGAGATACGCAGTATTTT. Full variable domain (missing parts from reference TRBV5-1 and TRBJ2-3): KAGVTQTPRYLIKTRGQQVTLSCSPISGHRSVSWYQQTPGQGLQFLFEYFSETQRNKGNFPGRFSGRQFSNSRSEMNVSTLELGDSALYLCATAEGGAGDTQYFGPGTRLTVL.

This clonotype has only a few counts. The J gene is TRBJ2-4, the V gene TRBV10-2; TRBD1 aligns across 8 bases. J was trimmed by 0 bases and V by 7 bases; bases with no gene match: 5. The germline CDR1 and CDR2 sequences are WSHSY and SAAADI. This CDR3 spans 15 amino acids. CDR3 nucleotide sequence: TGCGCCAGCATGGACAGGGAGGCAGCCAAAAACATTCAGTACTTC. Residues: CASMDREAAKNIQYF.

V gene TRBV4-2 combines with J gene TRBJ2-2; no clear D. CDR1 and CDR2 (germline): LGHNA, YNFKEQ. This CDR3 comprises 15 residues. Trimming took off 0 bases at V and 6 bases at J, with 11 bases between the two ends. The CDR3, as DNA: TGTGCCAGCAGCCAAGAATCCCGGGTGGCCGGGGAGCTGTTTTTT. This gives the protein CASSQESRVAGELFF.

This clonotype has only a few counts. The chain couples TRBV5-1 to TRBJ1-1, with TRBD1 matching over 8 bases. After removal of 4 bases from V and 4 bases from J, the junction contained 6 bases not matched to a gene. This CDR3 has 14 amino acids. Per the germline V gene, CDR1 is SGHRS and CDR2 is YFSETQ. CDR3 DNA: TGCGCCAGCAGCCAGCCCGACAGGGGCACTGAAGCTTTCTTT. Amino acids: CASSQPDRGTEAFF.

The CDR3 DNA reads as TGTGCCAGCAGCCCGCGGGGGGGAGGGAGTCCCGCTTTCTTT. As protein: CASSPRGGGSPAFF. The chain carries TRBV9 and TRBJ1-1; D is perhaps TRBD1 (5 bases). Per the germline V gene, CDR1 is SGDLS and CDR2 is YYNGEE. V was clipped by 4 bases and J by 11 bases, with 21 bases between them. There are 14 residues in the CDR3.

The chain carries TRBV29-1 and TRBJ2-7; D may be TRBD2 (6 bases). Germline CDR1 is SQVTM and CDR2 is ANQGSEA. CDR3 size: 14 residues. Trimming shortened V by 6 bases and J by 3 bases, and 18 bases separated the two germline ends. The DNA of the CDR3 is TGCAGCGTGGCGGTAGGGACTGGTGGCTACGAGCAGTACTTC. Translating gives CSVAVGTGGYEQYF.